This is a list of T cell receptor beta chains from one sample in a study of T-cell memory formation after mild COVID-19. Each CDR3 protein is one row after TCRdb ran MiXCR on the 5' RACE reads. The sample consists of approximately 210,000 distinct CDR3 sequences, 8% to 11% of them appearing once. Sequences were obtained from PBMCs or a T cell subset sorted from them (not recorded which). These receptors all stem from a man younger than 35 who had mild COVID-19 (a few samples of this study predate the infection). Cell type and time point are not known. The CDR3 runs from the conserved cysteine through the conserved F or W. The D gene is left open where the match is weak. Rows may omit the clone size; those that give it use once, few, many or a size class.

D gene	CDR3 length	J gene	V gene	clone size	CDR3 DNA	CDR3 protein
NA	15	TRBJ1-6	TRBV4-3	NA	TGCGCCAGCAGCCTAGACAGAGCCGATAATTCACCCCTCCACTTT	CASSLDRADNSPLHF
TRBD2	17	TRBJ2-1	TRBV9	few	TGTGCCAGCTCTCGGACTAGCGGGGGGGCAAGATACAATGAGCAGTTCTTC	CASSRTSGGARYNEQFF
TRBD2	15	TRBJ2-5	TRBV10-3	NA	TGTGCCATCAGCAACTCTAGCGGGGGTCCCAAGACCCAGTACTTC	CAISNSSGGPKTQYF
NA	13	TRBJ2-3	TRBV7-9	NA	TGTGCCAGCAGACGGTTCGGCACAGATACGCAGTATTTT	CASRRFGTDTQYF
NA	14	TRBJ1-6	TRBV12-3/TRBV12-4	few	TGTGCCAGCAGTCCACGGTCCCGTAATTCACCCCTCCACTTT	CASSPRSRNSPLHF
NA	13	TRBJ2-1	TRBV12-3/TRBV12-4	many	TGTGCCAGCAGCCATTCAGATTACAATGAGCAGTTCTTC	CASSHSDYNEQFF
TRBD1	14	TRBJ2-7	TRBV6-2/TRBV6-3	few	TGTGCCAGCGACCGCAGGACAGGACCCTACGAGCAGTACTTC	CASDRRTGPYEQYF
NA	13	TRBJ2-3	TRBV12-3/TRBV12-4	few	TGTGCCAGCAGACCGATACTCACAGATACGCAGTATTTT	CASRPILTDTQYF
TRBD2	19	TRBJ2-1	TRBV4-1	many	TGCGCCAGCAGCCAAGTAGGGCTAGCGGGGGGCTTCTCCTACAATGAGCAGTTCTTC	CASSQVGLAGGFSYNEQFF
NA	14	TRBJ2-4	TRBV6-5	many	TGTGCCAGCAGCCAGGGAATAACCAAAAACATTCAGTACTTC	CASSQGITKNIQYF
NA	11	TRBJ2-1	TRBV7-2	NA	TGTGCCAGCAGCTTGCGTGATACCGAGTTCTTC	CASSLRDTEFF
NA	13	TRBJ2-5	TRBV2	NA	TGTGCCAGCAGTGAAATCAGCCAAGAGACCCAGTACTTC	CASSEISQETQYF
NA	19	TRBJ1-5	TRBV4-2	NA	TGTGCCAGCAGCCAAGGCCCTATGCGGGGGGTTGAGGGCAATCAGCCCCAGCATTTT	CASSQGPMRGVEGNQPQHF
NA	10	TRBJ1-4	TRBV14	few	TGTGCCAACCCTGGGGAAAAACTGTTTTTT	CANPGEKLFF
TRBD1	17	TRBJ1-5	TRBV6-2/TRBV6-3	few	TGTGCCAGCAGTTACTCGGGGAGGGGGCTTGGCAATCAGCCCCAGCATTTT	CASSYSGRGLGNQPQHF